A selection of T cell receptor beta chains follows, all from one sample in a study of T cell repertoires in cytomegalovirus infection. TCRdb reprocessed the reads with MiXCR, giving one entry per CDR3 protein. The data contain about 110,000 distinct CDR3 sequences, roughly 41% of them singletons. Their target antigens are unknown. This material consisted of CD8+ T cells from cultured PBMCs, taken from culture after CMV antigen stimulation. Receptors were obtained from a human donor in good health (CMV status not recorded). Some clones in this sample may be carry-over from other donors' samples. The CDR3 runs from the conserved cysteine through the conserved F or W. D genes are given only for firm matches. Rows give clone size only sometimes, using once, few, many, or a class for an expanded clone.

CDR3nt: TGCGCCAGCAGCCGTGGGACTAGCGGGGGGTTCTTTAATGAGCAGTTCTTC; CDR3aa: CASSRGTSGGFFNEQFF; v_gene: TRBV4-1; d_gene: TRBD2; j_gene: TRBJ2-1; abundance: -
CDR3nt: TGCGCCAGCAGCTCTACTTCGCAGGGGGCACAGGAAAAACTGTTTTTT; CDR3aa: CASSSTSQGAQEKLFF; v_gene: TRBV5-1; d_gene: TRBD1; j_gene: TRBJ1-4; abundance: many
CDR3nt: TGTGCCAGCAGCTTTAGCGGCCGTGGGAGCTCCTACGAGCAGTACTTC; CDR3aa: CASSFSGRGSSYEQYF; v_gene: TRBV7-8; d_gene: -; j_gene: TRBJ2-7; abundance: many
CDR3nt: TGCAGCGTTGACACGCGGTCAGCCGGAAACTATGGCTACACCTTC; CDR3aa: CSVDTRSAGNYGYTF; v_gene: TRBV29-1; d_gene: -; j_gene: TRBJ1-2; abundance: few
CDR3nt: TGTGCCAGCAGCTACCGGGACGTCTCCTACAATGAGCAGTTCTTC; CDR3aa: CASSYRDVSYNEQFF; v_gene: TRBV7-2; d_gene: -; j_gene: TRBJ2-1; abundance: few
CDR3nt: TGTGCCAGCAGTCCATGGGGACAGGGGGACACAGATACGCAGTATTTT; CDR3aa: CASSPWGQGDTDTQYF; v_gene: TRBV7-8; d_gene: TRBD1; j_gene: TRBJ2-3; abundance: many
CDR3nt: TGCGCCAGCCCCTGTTTGGGACTACAGGAAAGACAATCCCCTCTTAATCAGTTCTTC; CDR3aa: CASPCLGLQERQSPLNQFF; v_gene: TRBV4-1; d_gene: TRBD2; j_gene: TRBJ2-1; abundance: -
CDR3nt: TGTGCCAGCAGCCATCAAACAGGGACTGGGGCCAACGTCCTGACTTTC; CDR3aa: CASSHQTGTGANVLTF; v_gene: TRBV7-9; d_gene: -; j_gene: TRBJ2-6; abundance: -
CDR3nt: TGTGCCAGCAGCTCAACCCGCTCCGGGGAGCTGTTTTTT; CDR3aa: CASSSTRSGELFF; v_gene: TRBV7-2; d_gene: -; j_gene: TRBJ2-2; abundance: -
CDR3nt: TGTGCCAGCAGTGCCCCCCGGGGGCAGGGGGTAGGGGAGCAGTACTTC; CDR3aa: CASSAPRGQGVGEQYF; v_gene: TRBV2; d_gene: -; j_gene: TRBJ2-7; abundance: once
CDR3nt: TGCGCCAGCAGCCAGCTGGGACAGACAAATGAAAAACTGTTTTTT; CDR3aa: CASSQLGQTNEKLFF; v_gene: TRBV4-1; d_gene: TRBD1; j_gene: TRBJ1-4; abundance: -
CDR3nt: TGTGCCAGCAGTTTCCACGGGACGAATGAAAAACTGTTTTTT; CDR3aa: CASSFHGTNEKLFF; v_gene: TRBV27; d_gene: -; j_gene: TRBJ1-4; abundance: -
CDR3nt: TGCGCCAGCAGCCTCTGGACAGGGGGCTTCCTAGACACTGAAGCTTTCTTT; CDR3aa: CASSLWTGGFLDTEAFF; v_gene: TRBV4-1; d_gene: TRBD1; j_gene: TRBJ1-1; abundance: -
CDR3nt: TGTGCCAGCAGTTTCGGGGGCGGAAATAGTAGAGTACGGGCCTACGATGAGCAGTTCTTC; CDR3aa: CASSFGGGNSRVRAYDEQFF; v_gene: TRBV28; d_gene: -; j_gene: TRBJ2-1; abundance: -
CDR3nt: TGTGCCAGCAGCTTCCCCCATGATACGCAGTATTTT; CDR3aa: CASSFPHDTQYF; v_gene: TRBV7-6; d_gene: -; j_gene: TRBJ2-3; abundance: -
CDR3nt: TGTGCCAGCAGTTTAGAGGGGGAAGCAGATACGCAGTATTTT; CDR3aa: CASSLEGEADTQYF; v_gene: TRBV12-3/TRBV12-4; d_gene: -; j_gene: TRBJ2-3; abundance: -
CDR3nt: TGTGCCAACAGCGGACAGGTTTACCCGTCAAGACTGTTTTTT; CDR3aa: CANSGQVYPSRLFF; v_gene: TRBV7-9; d_gene: TRBD1; j_gene: TRBJ1-4; abundance: -
CDR3nt: TGTGCCAGCAGAGTGGGCAGTCAGGTTCCAGGTTCACCCCTCCACTTT; CDR3aa: CASRVGSQVPGSPLHF; v_gene: TRBV6-5; d_gene: -; j_gene: TRBJ1-6; abundance: -
CDR3nt: TGTGCCAGCAGCCGAGTACAGGGGGTTACACTCTACGAGCAGTACTTC; CDR3aa: CASSRVQGVTLYEQYF; v_gene: TRBV13; d_gene: TRBD1; j_gene: TRBJ2-7; abundance: -
CDR3nt: TGCAGCGTCTTAGCGACTTCCTTGGAGCTGTTTTTT; CDR3aa: CSVLATSLELFF; v_gene: TRBV29-1; d_gene: -; j_gene: TRBJ2-2; abundance: few
CDR3nt: TGCAGTGCTAGAGATGGTGGGGAGGGCATTCAGTACTTC; CDR3aa: CSARDGGEGIQYF; v_gene: TRBV20-1; d_gene: TRBD2; j_gene: TRBJ2-4; abundance: -
CDR3nt: TGTGCCAGCAGCTTAAGTGGGACAGGGCGATACAATGAGCAGTTCTTC; CDR3aa: CASSLSGTGRYNEQFF; v_gene: TRBV7-6; d_gene: TRBD1; j_gene: TRBJ2-1; abundance: -
CDR3nt: TGTGCCAGCAGCTTGGCCGAATACGAAAATGAAGCTTTCTTT; CDR3aa: CASSLAEYENEAFF; v_gene: TRBV5-5; d_gene: -; j_gene: TRBJ1-1; abundance: -
CDR3nt: TGTGCCAGCAACGTTTCATGGGACCCATACACAGATACGCAGTATTTT; CDR3aa: CASNVSWDPYTDTQYF; v_gene: TRBV25-1; d_gene: -; j_gene: TRBJ2-3; abundance: -
CDR3nt: TGTGCCAGCAGTTTAGGGACAGGGGAGGAGACCCAGTACTTC; CDR3aa: CASSLGTGEETQYF; v_gene: TRBV12-3/TRBV12-4; d_gene: TRBD1; j_gene: TRBJ2-5; abundance: many
CDR3nt: TGTGCCAGTAGTATAGATCCAGTCACCGGGGAGCTGTTTTTT; CDR3aa: CASSIDPVTGELFF; v_gene: TRBV19; d_gene: -; j_gene: TRBJ2-2; abundance: -
CDR3nt: TGCAGTGCTTCCGGACAGGGCAGGAGCAATCAGCCCCAGCATTTT; CDR3aa: CSASGQGRSNQPQHF; v_gene: TRBV20-1; d_gene: TRBD1; j_gene: TRBJ1-5; abundance: once
CDR3nt: TGTGCCAGCAGTTACTCGCCGATCCTGGGGGAGACCCAGTACTTC; CDR3aa: CASSYSPILGETQYF; v_gene: TRBV6-5; d_gene: -; j_gene: TRBJ2-5; abundance: few
CDR3nt: TGTGCCAGCAGCGGGGATAGTGAAAAACTGTTTTTT; CDR3aa: CASSGDSEKLFF; v_gene: TRBV9; d_gene: -; j_gene: TRBJ1-4; abundance: few
CDR3nt: TGTGCCAGCAGCTTCGGGCTAGCGGACAACAATGAGCAGTTCTTC; CDR3aa: CASSFGLADNNEQFF; v_gene: TRBV7-2; d_gene: TRBD2; j_gene: TRBJ2-1; abundance: few
CDR3nt: TGTGCCAGCAGTTTCGGAGGGCTTCGGACCGGGGAGCTGTTTTTT; CDR3aa: CASSFGGLRTGELFF; v_gene: TRBV28; d_gene: -; j_gene: TRBJ2-2; abundance: -
CDR3nt: TGTGCCAGCAGCTTAGGACTAGCGGGGGACTACAATGAGCAGTTCTTC; CDR3aa: CASSLGLAGDYNEQFF; v_gene: TRBV7-6; d_gene: TRBD2; j_gene: TRBJ2-1; abundance: many
CDR3nt: TGTGCCAGCAGCACTAGACAGGACTATGGCTACACCTTC; CDR3aa: CASSTRQDYGYTF; v_gene: TRBV7-8; d_gene: -; j_gene: TRBJ1-2; abundance: -
CDR3nt: TGTGCCCGCCTACAGAGCTCTGGGGCCAACGTCCTGACTTTC; CDR3aa: CARLQSSGANVLTF; v_gene: TRBV27; d_gene: -; j_gene: TRBJ2-6; abundance: -
CDR3nt: TGTGCCAGCAGTGCACTAGCGGGAAGCACAGATACGCAGTATTTT; CDR3aa: CASSALAGSTDTQYF; v_gene: TRBV6-5; d_gene: TRBD2; j_gene: TRBJ2-3; abundance: few
CDR3nt: TGCGCCAGCAGCCAGGGTGGACAGGGCGTTCAGCCCCAGCATTTT; CDR3aa: CASSQGGQGVQPQHF; v_gene: TRBV4-1; d_gene: TRBD1; j_gene: TRBJ1-5; abundance: few
CDR3nt: TGCGCCAGCAGCTTCGAATGGGGGCCAAACTCCTACGAGCAGTACTTC; CDR3aa: CASSFEWGPNSYEQYF; v_gene: TRBV4-1; d_gene: -; j_gene: TRBJ2-7; abundance: -
CDR3nt: TGTGCCAGCAGTGAATGGGTTGGGTCTGCCTACGAGCAGTACTTC; CDR3aa: CASSEWVGSAYEQYF; v_gene: TRBV6-1; d_gene: -; j_gene: TRBJ2-7; abundance: few
CDR3nt: TGTGCCAGCAGCCCTACCAGGACAGGGTCCTACGAGCAGTACTTC; CDR3aa: CASSPTRTGSYEQYF; v_gene: TRBV5-4; d_gene: TRBD1; j_gene: TRBJ2-7; abundance: -
CDR3nt: TGTGCCAGCAGTGTTCCCCCGGGACAGGGGAACTACGAGCAGTACTTC; CDR3aa: CASSVPPGQGNYEQYF; v_gene: TRBV2; d_gene: TRBD1; j_gene: TRBJ2-7; abundance: -
CDR3nt: TGTGCCAGCAGGGACAGGGGGGGCACTGAAGCTTTCTTT; CDR3aa: CASRDRGGTEAFF; v_gene: TRBV11-2; d_gene: TRBD1; j_gene: TRBJ1-1; abundance: few
CDR3nt: TGCAGCGTTGAAGGGGACAGGGGTCTCTATGAGCAGTTCTTC; CDR3aa: CSVEGDRGLYEQFF; v_gene: TRBV29-1; d_gene: TRBD1; j_gene: TRBJ2-1; abundance: -
CDR3nt: TGTGCCTGGAGCCACCTCCGGGACAGGTCCCCCGAGCAGTACTTC; CDR3aa: CAWSHLRDRSPEQYF; v_gene: TRBV30; d_gene: TRBD1; j_gene: TRBJ2-7; abundance: -
CDR3nt: TGTGCCAGCAGACACCGCTATAGGAATGAAAAACTGTTTTTT; CDR3aa: CASRHRYRNEKLFF; v_gene: TRBV13; d_gene: -; j_gene: TRBJ1-4; abundance: -
CDR3nt: TGTGCCAGCAACCGCCGGGACCGCCCTTTCTACGAGCAGTACTTC; CDR3aa: CASNRRDRPFYEQYF; v_gene: TRBV12-3/TRBV12-4; d_gene: -; j_gene: TRBJ2-7; abundance: few
CDR3nt: TGTGCCAGCAGCTTGTGGACAGGGCTAGCGGGGGGGTATAGCACAGATACGCAGTATTTT; CDR3aa: CASSLWTGLAGGYSTDTQYF; v_gene: TRBV7-8; d_gene: TRBD2; j_gene: TRBJ2-3; abundance: -
CDR3nt: TGCGCCAGCAGCCCAAGACAGGTTGAATATAATTCACCCCTCCACTTT; CDR3aa: CASSPRQVEYNSPLHF; v_gene: TRBV5-1; d_gene: -; j_gene: TRBJ1-6; abundance: -